This T cell receptor beta chain was recovered during a study of shared clonotypes between healthy human individuals. Into CD45RA+ naive and CD45RA-negative memory subsets, the CD4+ cells were split. Genomic DNA of every subset was divided equally among multiple immunoSEQ plates. Tens of thousands of T cell genomes, or approximately 0.2 ug DNA, went into the sorted-subset replicate PCRs. The authors' processing: Without quality scores, immunoSEQ junctional reads could not be filtered like full-length reads. Measured with immunoSEQ multiplex PCR; TCRdb has only the in-frame clones, and not every one. V, J and clone size derive from that table, while D and trimming were established from the DNA sequence. The sample contains a few million clones, 85% to 95% of which appear only once. This CDR3 comprises 12 residues. Per germline, CDR1 MNHNS and CDR2 SASEGT. The V end was cut by 7 bases, the J end by 2 bases, with 8 bases between.

The receptor was derived from a man between 18 and 35 years old in good health. Some clones in this sample may be carry-over from other donors' samples. Source material: naive CD4+ T cells from PBMCs. As to subset: CD45RA+ positively selected. The rearrangement uses TRBV6-1 and TRBJ1-1; D call uncertain. CDR3 sequence reads: CASKLLNTEAFF. CDR3 DNA: TGTGCCAGCAAATTACTTAACACTGAAGCTTTCTTT.